The 9 T cell receptor beta chains below come from one sample, sequenced in a study of technical replicates of blood from several donors. Some clones are missing from TCRdb's copy, which holds only in-frame ones; the method was immunoSEQ multiplex PCR. The table records 60,000 to 80,000 clones, around 87% of them present only once. Sequenced input: PBMCs. The receptors derive from a human donor in good health. Some clones in this sample may be carry-over from other donors' samples.

This sequence joins TRBV2 and TRBJ2-1, with D maybe TRBD2 (7 bases). Germline-derived CDR1 and CDR2 are SNHLY and FYNNEI. Deletions cut 4 bases from V and 4 bases from J, with 11 bases between. The CDR3 extends over 14 amino acids. The CDR3 nucleotides are TGTGCCAGCAGTGGGGGGGGCTTTTACAATGAGCAGTTCTTC. Amino acids: CASSGGGFYNEQFF.

J is TRBJ2-5 and V is TRBV7-6, with TRBD1 identical over 7 bases. V was clipped by 4 bases and J by 5 bases; unmatched bases: 13. CDR1 and CDR2 from the germline V gene are SGHVS and FNYEAQ. The CDR3 length is 16 residues. The CDR3 nucleotides are TGTGCCAGCAGCTCAGAGCCTACAGGGGTGGTTGAGACCCAGTACTTC. Translation: CASSSEPTGVVETQYF.

The chain has TRBV14 and TRBJ2-7; D gene unclear. The CDR3 covers 13 residues. V lost 2 bases and J lost 2, with 7 bases in between. Germline loops: CDR1 SGHDN, CDR2 FVKESK. The CDR3 coding sequence is TGTGCCAGCAGCCAAACCCAGACCTACGAGCAGTACTTC. As protein: CASSQTQTYEQYF. The whole variable domain, filled in from reference TRBV14 and TRBJ2-7, reads EAGVTQFPSHSVIEKGQTVTLRCDPISGHDNLYWYRRVMGKEIKFLLHFVKESKQDESGMPNNRFLAERTGGTYSTLKVQPAELEDSGVYFCASSQTQTYEQYFGPGTRLTVT.

This chain uses TRBV10-3 with TRBJ2-5, with a possible D match to TRBD2 (6 bases). Trimming cost V 4 bases and J 1 base, with 10 bases left between them. CDR3 size: 14 residues. Germline loops: CDR1 ENHRY, CDR2 SYGVKD. CDR3 coding DNA: TGTGCCATCAGTGTAGGGGACTCCCAAGAGACCCAGTACTTC. Amino acids: CAISVGDSQETQYF.

V and J are TRBV19 and TRBJ2-3; D is unclear. Per the germline V gene, CDR1 is LNHDA and CDR2 is SQIVND (reference sequence). The CDR3 length is 13 residues. Trimming stripped 6 bases from V and 1 base from J, with 8 bases between. The CDR3 reads CASRPAGTDTQYF. CDR3 coding DNA: TGTGCCAGTAGACCCGCGGGCACAGATACGCAGTATTTT.

This chain connects TRBV5-1 to TRBJ1-4; 11 bases agree with TRBD1. The CDR3 is 16 residues long. Per germline, CDR1 SGHRS and CDR2 YFSETQ. V was pared by 4 bases and J by 3 bases, with 5 bases of the junction left unmatched. As DNA, the CDR3 is TGCGCCAGCAGCCCTGGGACAGGGGGGCCTAATGAAAAACTGTTTTTT. Translated, it gives CASSPGTGGPNEKLFF.

The chain employs TRBV4-2 and TRBJ2-1, with a weak D call TRBD2 (6 bases). The CDR3 runs 16 residues. The V gene lost 1 base and the J gene lost 6 bases, with 16 bases spanning the gap. Germline CDR1 LGHNA, CDR2 YNFKEQ. The CDR3 bases are TGTGCCAGCAGCCAAGCATTTGGGCTAGCGACCAATGAGCAGTTCTTC. Its protein product is CASSQAFGLATNEQFF.

The rearrangement uses TRBV4-3 and TRBJ2-3; D not resolved. Trimming stripped 0 bases from V and 6 bases from J, with 13 bases between. The germline V gene has CDR1 LGHNA and CDR2 YSLEER. This CDR3 has 15 amino acids. The CDR3 reads CASSQDPAPGDTQYF. CDR3 DNA sequence: TGCGCCAGCAGCCAAGATCCGGCCCCCGGGGATACGCAGTATTTT.

The gene calls are TRBV4-1 and TRBJ1-3; D call uncertain. V gave up 0 bases and J gave up 0 bases, with 9 bases separating them. The CDR3 sequence is 16 residues long. Germline lookup yields CDR1 MGHRA and CDR2 YSYEKL. The DNA for the CDR3 is TGCGCCAGCAGCCAAGATTTCGGGGACTCTGGAAACACCATATATTTT. Amino acid sequence: CASSQDFGDSGNTIYF.